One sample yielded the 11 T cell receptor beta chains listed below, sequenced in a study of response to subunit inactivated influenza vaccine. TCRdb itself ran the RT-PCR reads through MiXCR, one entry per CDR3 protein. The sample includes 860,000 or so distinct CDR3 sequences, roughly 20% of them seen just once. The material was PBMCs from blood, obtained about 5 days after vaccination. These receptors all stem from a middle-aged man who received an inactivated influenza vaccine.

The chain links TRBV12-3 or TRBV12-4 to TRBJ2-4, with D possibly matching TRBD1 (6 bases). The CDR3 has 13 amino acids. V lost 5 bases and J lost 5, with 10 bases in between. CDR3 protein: CASSLGHQNIQYF. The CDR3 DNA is TGTGCCAGCAGTCTGGGACACCAAAACATTCAGTACTTC.

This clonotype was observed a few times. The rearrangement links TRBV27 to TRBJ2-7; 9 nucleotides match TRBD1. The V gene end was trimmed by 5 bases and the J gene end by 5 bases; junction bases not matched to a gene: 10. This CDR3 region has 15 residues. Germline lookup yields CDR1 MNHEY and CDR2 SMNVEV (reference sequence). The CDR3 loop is CASSLSGTGTHEQYF. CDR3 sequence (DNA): TGTGCCAGCAGTCTTTCCGGGACAGGGACCCACGAGCAGTACTTC.

The CDR3: CASSSYRSSYNEQFF. DNA for the CDR3: TGCGCCAGCAGCTCCTACAGGAGCTCCTACAATGAGCAGTTCTTC. This chain uses TRBV5-1 with TRBJ2-1, with D perhaps matching TRBD1 (5 bases). This CDR3 is built from 15 residues. The V gene lost 3 bases and the J gene lost 0 bases, with 10 bases spanning the gap. Per the germline V gene, CDR1 is SGHRS and CDR2 is YFSETQ. The entire variable domain, with the rest obtained from reference TRBV5-1 and TRBJ2-1, is as follows: KAGVTQTPRYLIKTRGQQVTLSCSPISGHRSVSWYQQTPGQGLQFLFEYFSETQRNKGNFPGRFSGRQFSNSRSEMNVSTLELGDSALYLCASSSYRSSYNEQFFGPGTRLTVL.

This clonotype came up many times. The CDR3 loop reads CASSRQGRYQETQYF. The CDR3 coding sequence is TGCGCCAGCAGCCGACAGGGGCGGTACCAAGAGACCCAGTACTTC. This chain joins TRBV4-3 and TRBJ2-5; 8 positions match TRBD1. This CDR3 region has 15 residues. Trimming cost V 4 bases and J 0 bases; bases outside gene matches: 4. The germline CDR1 and CDR2 sequences are LGHNA and YSLEER.

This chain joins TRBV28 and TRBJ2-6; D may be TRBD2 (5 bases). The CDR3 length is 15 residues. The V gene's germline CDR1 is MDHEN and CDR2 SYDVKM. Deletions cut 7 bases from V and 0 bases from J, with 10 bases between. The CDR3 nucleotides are TGTGCCAGCACCAACCGGGGCTCTGGGGCCAACGTCCTGACTTTC. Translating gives CASTNRGSGANVLTF.

The CDR3 protein is CASSTTLNGQHTEAFF. The CDR3 bases are TGTGCCAGCAGTACTACCCTCAATGGACAGCACACTGAAGCTTTCTTT. The J gene is TRBJ1-1, the V gene TRBV9; weak D call: TRBD1 (6 bases). Trimming took off 5 bases at V and 3 bases at J, with 20 bases between the two ends. This CDR3 is built from 16 residues. CDR1 and CDR2 (germline): SGDLS, YYNGEE.

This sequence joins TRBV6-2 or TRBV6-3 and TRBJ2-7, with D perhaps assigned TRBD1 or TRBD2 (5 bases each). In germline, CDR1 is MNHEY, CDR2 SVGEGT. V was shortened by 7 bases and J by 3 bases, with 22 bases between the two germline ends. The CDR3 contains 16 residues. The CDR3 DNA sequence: TGTGCCAGCAAGGGAATCGGGACCGCTACTTACTACGAGCAGTACTTC. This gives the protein CASKGIGTATYYEQYF.

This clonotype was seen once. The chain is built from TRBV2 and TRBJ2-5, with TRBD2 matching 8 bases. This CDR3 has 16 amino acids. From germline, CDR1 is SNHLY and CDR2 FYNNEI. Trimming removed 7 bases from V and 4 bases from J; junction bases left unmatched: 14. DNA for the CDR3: TGTGCCAGCAAACGATTGGCGGGGGGCCAGGGAGAGACCCAGTACTTC. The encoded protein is CASKRLAGGQGETQYF.

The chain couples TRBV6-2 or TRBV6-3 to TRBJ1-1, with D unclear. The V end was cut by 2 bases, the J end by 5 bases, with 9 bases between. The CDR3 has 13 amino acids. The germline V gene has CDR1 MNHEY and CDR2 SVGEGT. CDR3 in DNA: TGTGCCAGCAGTTACAGGGTTGGGACTGAAGCTTTCTTT. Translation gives CASSYRVGTEAFF.

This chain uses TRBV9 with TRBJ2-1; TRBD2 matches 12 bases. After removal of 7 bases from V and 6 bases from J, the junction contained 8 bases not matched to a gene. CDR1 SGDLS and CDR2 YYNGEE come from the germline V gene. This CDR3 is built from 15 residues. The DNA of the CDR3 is TGTGCCAGCGGGGTAGCTAGCGGGAGGGCCAATGAGCAGTTCTTC. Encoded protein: CASGVASGRANEQFF.

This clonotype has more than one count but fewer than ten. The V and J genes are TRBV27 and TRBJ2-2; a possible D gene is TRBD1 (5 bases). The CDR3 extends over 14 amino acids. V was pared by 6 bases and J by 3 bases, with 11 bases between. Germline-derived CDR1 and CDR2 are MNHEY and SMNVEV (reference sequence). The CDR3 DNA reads TGTGCCAGCAGCTCCGACAGATACACCGGGGAGCTGTTTTTT. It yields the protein CASSSDRYTGELFF.